The 3 T cell receptor beta chains reported below all come from one sample, sequenced in a study of T cells in localized non-small cell lung cancer. Only in-frame clones appear in the TCRdb table, and some are missing; sequencing was by immunoSEQ multiplex PCR. The sample consists of about 75,000 clones, more than 70% of them appearing once. The sequences come from peripheral blood, collected before any cancer treatment. Every receptor here comes from a female donor at least 60 years old with stage I lung adenocarcinoma.

The chain uses TRBV5-6 and TRBJ2-7, with D maybe TRBD2 (5 bases). Trimming shortened V by 3 bases and J by 4 bases, and 20 bases separated the two germline ends. CDR1 and CDR2 (germline): SGHDT, YYEEEE. This CDR3 spans 16 amino acids. The CDR3 DNA follows: TGTGCCAGCAGCTCCGGAGGTCCCTGGGCCTCTTACGAGCAGTACTTC. This sequence encodes CASSSGGPWASYEQYF. The full variable domain, its missing parts supplied by reference TRBV5-6 and TRBJ2-7, is DAGVTQSPTHLIKTRGQQVTLRCSPKSGHDTVSWYQQALGQGPQFIFQYYEEEERQRGNFPDRFSGHQFPNYSSELNVNALLLGDSALYLCASSSGGPWASYEQYFGPGTRLTVT.

This clone was observed a handful of times. The sample has other DNA sequences that encode this CDR3 too. The V call is TRBV5-4, the J call TRBJ2-7, with D perhaps TRBD2 (5 bases). CDR3 length: 12 residues. The V end lost 1 base, the J end lost 7 bases, and 9 bases lay between the germline ends. Per the germline V gene, CDR1 is SGHNT and CDR2 is YYREEE (reference sequence). DNA of the CDR3: TGTGCCAGCAGCTTGACCCGGGGAGAGCAGTACTTC. Its protein is CASSLTRGEQYF.

Comment on this clone: Mismatch with germline at one junction end may stem from a read error. This chain connects TRBV7-9 to TRBJ1-1; D is unresolved. Germline V gene data show CDR1 as SEHNR and CDR2 as FQNEAQ (reference sequence). The CDR3 is made up of 13 amino acids. The CDR3 bases are TGTGCCAGCACCCCTAGGGCGAACCCTGAAGCTTTCTTT. Translation gives CASTPRANPEAFF.